The source of this T cell receptor (beta chain) is a study of vaccination effects on CD4 cells after COVID-19. For the study at large: Median timing of post-vaccine samples was 72 days after the second dose.

Trimming cost V 6 bases and J 4 bases; bases outside gene matches: 11. The CDR3 loop spans 16 amino acids. Germline V gene lookup returns CDR1 LNHDA and CDR2 SQIVND (reference sequence). Method: immunoSEQ multiplex PCR; TCRdb's copy keeps in-frame clones and lacks some. The data hold tens of thousands of clones, with approximately 80% observed a single time. The study, taken as a whole, reports: Among infection- and vaccine-induced clones, marked clonal contraction occurred late after vaccination.

Comments on this clone: The target antigen is unknown.

A 10-day culture period preceded the isolation of CD4+ T cells. Each person got two doses of an mRNA SARS-CoV-2 vaccine, BNT162b2 or mRNA-1273. Nucleocapsid antibodies stayed negative before and after vaccination, showing no earlier SARS-CoV-2 infection. Half-medium changes using IL-2 medium occurred on days 3 and 7. The specimen comprised CD4+ T cells from PBMCs cultured without peptide, sampled after COVID-19 vaccination. The sequence derives from a human donor who received a COVID-19 vaccine. The rearrangement uses TRBV19 and TRBJ1-5, with 8 positions matching TRBD1. CDR3 sequence reads: CASRDQGAVKNQPQHF. The CDR3 DNA reads as TGTGCCAGTAGGGACCAGGGGGCGGTTAAAAATCAGCCCCAGCATTTT.